Listed below are T cell receptor beta chains from one sample, sequenced in a study of T cell responses to AZD1222 COVID-19 vaccine. Some clones are missing from TCRdb's copy, which holds only in-frame ones; the method was immunoSEQ multiplex PCR. The sample has roughly 77,000 clones, around 90% seen once. Sequenced here: peripheral blood, sampled on day 0 of MenACWY control vaccination. The receptors were sampled from an adult in good health. CDR3s include the opening cysteine and the closing phenylalanine or tryptophan. Fields, in order: D gene, clone size, V gene, J gene, CDR3 protein, CDR3 DNA. The D gene is left open where the match is weak. Not all rows give a size; the values are once, few, many and, for expanded clones, a class.

>TRBD2|NA|TRBV14|TRBJ2-2
CASSQVPGILAGGNSGGELFF
TGTGCCAGCAGCCAAGTCCCCGGCATCTTAGCGGGGGGTAACAGTGGCGGGGAGCTGTTTTTT
>TRBD1|NA|TRBV18|TRBJ1-5
CASSPATGQGQPQHF
TGTGCCAGCTCACCAGCGACAGGGCAGGGTCAGCCCCAGCATTTT
>TRBD1|NA|TRBV5-1|TRBJ1-1
CASSLGVPPTGGPEAFF
TGCGCCAGCAGCTTGGGGGTACCCCCGACAGGGGGCCCTGAAGCTTTCTTT
>NA|few|TRBV9|TRBJ1-6
CASSVSGGNSPLHF
TGTGCCAGCAGCGTATCAGGCGGTAATTCACCCCTCCACTTT
>NA|NA|TRBV5-5|TRBJ1-3
CASSLSGAEGNTIYF
TGTGCCAGCAGCTTGTCAGGGGCGGAAGGAAACACCATATATTTT
>TRBD2|NA|TRBV10-3|TRBJ2-7
CAIRGGEYEQYF
TGTGCCATCAGGGGGGGGGAGTACGAGCAGTACTTC
>NA|NA|TRBV15|TRBJ2-1
CATSTGYNEQFF
TGTGCCACCTCTACAGGGTACAATGAGCAGTTCTTC
>NA|NA|TRBV12-3/TRBV12-4|TRBJ1-3
CASRRNSGNTIYF
TGTGCCAGCAGGCGGAACTCTGGAAACACCATATATTTT
>TRBD1|NA|TRBV5-5|TRBJ1-4
CASSPTGGPGEKLFF
TGTGCCAGCAGCCCAACAGGGGGCCCAGGAGAAAAACTGTTTTTT
>NA|NA|TRBV2|TRBJ1-2
CASSAVINYGYTF
TGTGCCAGCAGTGCGGTTATTAACTATGGCTACACCTTC
>TRBD1|once|TRBV5-4|TRBJ1-5
CASSTDRVQPQHF
TGTGCCAGCAGCACCGACAGGGTTCAGCCCCAGCATTTT
>NA|NA|TRBV2|TRBJ2-2
CASKSPPGFTSGELFF
TGTGCCAGCAAGAGCCCCCCCGGATTTACATCCGGGGAGCTGTTTTTT
>TRBD2|NA|TRBV29-1|TRBJ2-3
CSVSLAGGTDTQYF
TGCAGCGTCAGTCTAGCGGGGGGTACCGATACGCAGTATTTT
>NA|NA|TRBV28|TRBJ2-7
CASSSYSYYNEQYF
TGTGCCAGCAGTTCTTACAGCTATTACAACGAGCAGTACTTC
>TRBD2|NA|TRBV27|TRBJ2-1
CASSWGTSGEISYNEQFF
TGTGCCAGCAGTTGGGGGACTAGCGGGGAGATCTCCTACAATGAGCAGTTCTTC
>NA|NA|TRBV7-9|TRBJ2-2
CASSSRDEGGTGELFF
TGTGCCAGCAGCTCCCGTGACGAGGGTGGCACCGGGGAGCTGTTTTTT
>NA|NA|TRBV9|TRBJ1-3
CASTQGDGNTIYF
TGTGCCAGCACCCAGGGAGACGGAAACACCATATATTTT
>NA|NA|TRBV4-1|TRBJ1-2
CASSQAASYYGYTF
TGCGCCAGCAGCCAAGCAGCTTCCTACTATGGCTACACCTTC
>NA|NA|TRBV4-2|TRBJ2-7
CASSQGGMVEQYF
TGTGCCAGCAGCCAAGGAGGGATGGTCGAGCAGTACTTC
>NA|NA|TRBV18|TRBJ1-3
CASSPLRSNSGNTIYF
TGTGCCAGCTCACCGCTTAGGTCCAACTCTGGAAACACCATATATTTT
>NA|NA|TRBV10-2|TRBJ1-2
CASSRDDYGYTF
TGCGCCAGCAGCCGGGACGACTATGGCTACACCTTC
>NA|NA|TRBV5-5|TRBJ1-1
CASSNEQRDTEAFF
TGTGCCAGCAGCAATGAGCAGCGGGACACTGAAGCTTTCTTT